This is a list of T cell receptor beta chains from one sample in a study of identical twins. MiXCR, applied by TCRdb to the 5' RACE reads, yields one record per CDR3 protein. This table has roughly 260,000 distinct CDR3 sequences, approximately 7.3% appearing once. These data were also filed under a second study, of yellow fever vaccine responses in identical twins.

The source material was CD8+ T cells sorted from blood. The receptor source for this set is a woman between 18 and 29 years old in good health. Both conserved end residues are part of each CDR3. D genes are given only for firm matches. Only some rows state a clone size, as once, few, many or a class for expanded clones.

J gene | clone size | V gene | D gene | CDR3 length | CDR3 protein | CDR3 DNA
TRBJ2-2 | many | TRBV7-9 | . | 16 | CASSLSPLTGTGELFF | TGTGCCAGCAGCTTATCACCTTTAACAGGGACCGGGGAGCTGTTTTTT
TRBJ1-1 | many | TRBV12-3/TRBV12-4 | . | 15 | CASSHTLDSNTEAFF | TGTGCCAGCAGCCACACCCTCGACTCGAACACTGAAGCTTTCTTT
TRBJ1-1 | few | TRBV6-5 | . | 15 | CASSYSIWGGTEAFF | TGTGCCAGCAGTTACTCGATTTGGGGCGGAACTGAAGCTTTCTTT
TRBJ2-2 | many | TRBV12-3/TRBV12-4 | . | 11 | CASSETGELFF | TGTGCCAGCAGTGAAACCGGGGAACTGTTTTTT
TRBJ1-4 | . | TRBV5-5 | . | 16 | CASSLRSGVLGEKLFF | TGTGCCAGCAGCTTGCGTTCTGGTGTGTTGGGTGAAAAACTGTTTTTT
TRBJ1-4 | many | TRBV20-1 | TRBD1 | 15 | CSARPRGTIKEKLFF | TGCAGTGCTAGACCCAGGGGGACGATTAAAGAAAAACTGTTTTTT
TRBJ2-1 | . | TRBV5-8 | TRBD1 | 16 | CASSSTGELSYNEQFF | TGTGCCAGCAGCTCCACAGGGGAATTGTCCTACAATGAGCAGTTCTTC
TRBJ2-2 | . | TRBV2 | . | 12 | CASSEPREELFF | TGTGCCAGCAGTGAGCCCCGGGAGGAGCTGTTTTTT
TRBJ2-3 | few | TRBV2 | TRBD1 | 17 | CASRAPGDRQPPDTQYF | TGTGCCAGCAGAGCCCCCGGGGACAGGCAACCCCCAGATACGCAGTATTTT
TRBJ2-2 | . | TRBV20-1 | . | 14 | CSASPYGTTGELFF | TGCAGTGCTAGCCCATACGGGACCACCGGGGAGCTGTTTTTT
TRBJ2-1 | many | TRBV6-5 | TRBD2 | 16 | CASSYLLAGSYNEQFF | TGTGCCAGCAGTTATTTACTAGCGGGCTCCTACAATGAGCAGTTCTTC
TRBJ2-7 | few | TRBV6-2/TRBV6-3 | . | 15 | CASGRTTRVSYEQYF | TGTGCCAGCGGTAGGACGACTAGAGTCTCCTACGAGCAGTACTTC
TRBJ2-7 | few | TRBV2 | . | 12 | CASTGRLYEQYF | TGTGCCAGCACAGGGCGCCTCTACGAGCAGTACTTC
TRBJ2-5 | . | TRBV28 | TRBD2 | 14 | CASTLLADQETQYF | TGTGCCAGCACCCTACTAGCGGATCAAGAGACCCAGTACTTC
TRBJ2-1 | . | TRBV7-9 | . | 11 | CASNLPNEQFF | TGTGCCAGCAACCTCCCCAATGAGCAGTTCTTC
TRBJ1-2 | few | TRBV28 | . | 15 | CAARGSPNLNYGYTF | TGTGCCGCGAGAGGGTCCCCCAACCTTAACTATGGCTACACCTTC
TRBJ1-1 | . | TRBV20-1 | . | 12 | CSARLGHDEAFF | TGCAGTGCTCGCCTAGGACACGATGAAGCTTTCTTT
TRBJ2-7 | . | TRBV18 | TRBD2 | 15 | CASSPPSSGSDEQYF | TGTGCCAGCTCACCACCCTCTAGCGGGAGTGACGAGCAGTACTTC
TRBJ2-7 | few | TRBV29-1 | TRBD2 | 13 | CSVTSGLSGEQYF | TGCAGCGTGACTAGCGGCCTCTCGGGTGAGCAGTACTTC
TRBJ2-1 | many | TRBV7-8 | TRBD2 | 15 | CASSLNAGANNEQFF | TGTGCCAGCAGCTTAAATGCGGGAGCGAATAATGAGCAGTTCTTC
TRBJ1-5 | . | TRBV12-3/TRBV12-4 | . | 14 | CASSFRVSNQPQHF | TGTGCCAGCAGTTTTCGGGTTTCCAATCAGCCCCAGCATTTT
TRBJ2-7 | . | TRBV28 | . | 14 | CASTGVGGTYEQYF | TGTGCCAGCACCGGGGTAGGGGGTACCTACGAGCAGTACTTC